Listed below are T cell receptor beta chains from one sample, sequenced in a study of cytomegalovirus exposure and HLA in healthy donors. Sequenced by immunoSEQ multiplex PCR; TCRdb stores in-frame clones only, minus some. The sample includes some 90,000 clones, 80% of them seen just once. Sequenced: PBMCs. The source of these receptors is a woman between 50 and 59 years old in good health and CMV-seropositive. CDR3s include the opening cysteine and the closing phenylalanine or tryptophan. D genes are given only for firm matches. Rows may omit the clone size; those that give it use once, few, many or a size class.

V gene: TRBV25-1
J gene: TRBJ2-5
D gene: TRBD2
clone size: -
CDR3 protein: CASSDTAGGPETQYF
CDR3 DNA: TGTGCCAGCAGTGATACTGCGGGAGGGCCGGAGACCCAGTACTTC

V gene: TRBV2
J gene: TRBJ1-5
D gene: -
clone size: few
CDR3 protein: CASSGLDTYQPQHF
CDR3 DNA: TGTGCCAGCAGTGGCTTGGACACATATCAGCCCCAGCATTTT

V gene: TRBV6-6
J gene: TRBJ1-1
D gene: -
clone size: -
CDR3 protein: CASRISRATEAFF
CDR3 DNA: TGTGCCAGCAGGATATCAAGAGCCACTGAAGCTTTCTTT

V gene: TRBV10-1
J gene: TRBJ2-3
D gene: -
clone size: few
CDR3 protein: CASSESRGRGRDTQYF
CDR3 DNA: TGCGCCAGCAGTGAGTCTAGAGGCAGGGGAAGAGATACGCAGTATTTT

V gene: TRBV2
J gene: TRBJ1-5
D gene: -
clone size: -
CDR3 protein: CASSEMRTVNQPQHF
CDR3 DNA: TGTGCCAGCAGTGAAATGCGGACAGTCAATCAGCCCCAGCATTTT

V gene: TRBV11-2
J gene: TRBJ1-5
D gene: -
clone size: -
CDR3 protein: CASSLGGEGQPQHF
CDR3 DNA: TGTGCCAGCAGCTTAGGGGGGGAGGGTCAGCCCCAGCATTTT

V gene: TRBV2
J gene: TRBJ1-1
D gene: TRBD1
clone size: once
CDR3 protein: CASSTSTGGTEAFF
CDR3 DNA: TGTGCCAGCAGTACGAGCACAGGGGGCACTGAAGCTTTCTTT

V gene: TRBV18
J gene: TRBJ2-1
D gene: TRBD2
clone size: -
CDR3 protein: CASSPPTGGNGEQFF
CDR3 DNA: TGTGCCAGCTCACCACCGACGGGAGGGAACGGTGAGCAGTTCTTC

V gene: TRBV6-1
J gene: TRBJ2-7
D gene: TRBD2
clone size: -
CDR3 protein: CASSLSGTPSYEQYF
CDR3 DNA: TGTGCCAGCAGTTTAAGCGGGACCCCCTCCTACGAGCAGTACTTC

V gene: TRBV5-1
J gene: TRBJ2-3
D gene: TRBD2
clone size: -
CDR3 protein: CASSYSGGAPDTQYF
CDR3 DNA: TGCGCCAGCAGCTATAGCGGGGGGGCCCCAGATACGCAGTATTTT

V gene: TRBV7-9
J gene: TRBJ2-7
D gene: -
clone size: -
CDR3 protein: CASSSQHNSYEQYF
CDR3 DNA: TGTGCCAGCAGCTCACAGCATAACTCCTACGAGCAGTACTTC

V gene: TRBV30
J gene: TRBJ2-1
D gene: TRBD2
clone size: -
CDR3 protein: CAWSVRSTSGRGEQFF
CDR3 DNA: TGTGCCTGGAGTGTACGGTCGACTAGCGGGAGGGGTGAGCAGTTCTTC

V gene: TRBV11-2
J gene: TRBJ2-1
D gene: TRBD1
clone size: -
CDR3 protein: CASTLGGHEQFF
CDR3 DNA: TGTGCCAGCACCCTAGGGGGCCATGAGCAGTTCTTC

V gene: TRBV11-2
J gene: TRBJ1-5
D gene: -
clone size: -
CDR3 protein: CASSSGVRRNQPQHF
CDR3 DNA: TGTGCCAGCAGTTCAGGGGTGAGGCGCAATCAGCCCCAGCATTTT

V gene: TRBV13
J gene: TRBJ1-3
D gene: -
clone size: -
CDR3 protein: CASSPGHTSGNTIYF
CDR3 DNA: TGTGCCAGCAGCCCCGGACATACATCTGGAAACACCATATATTTT

V gene: TRBV7-8
J gene: TRBJ1-1
D gene: TRBD1
clone size: -
CDR3 protein: CASRTLTGVYTEAFF
CDR3 DNA: TGTGCCAGCAGGACCCTGACAGGGGTCTACACTGAAGCTTTCTTT

V gene: TRBV10-3
J gene: TRBJ2-1
D gene: TRBD2
clone size: -
CDR3 protein: CAILPAGPYNEQFF
CDR3 DNA: TGTGCCATCCTTCCAGCGGGGCCGTACAATGAGCAGTTCTTC

V gene: TRBV2
J gene: TRBJ2-2
D gene: -
clone size: -
CDR3 protein: CASSDQGLPGELFF
CDR3 DNA: TGTGCCAGCAGTGATCAGGGCTTGCCCGGGGAGCTGTTTTTT

V gene: TRBV6-5
J gene: TRBJ1-2
D gene: -
clone size: -
CDR3 protein: CASSYAGGHGYTF
CDR3 DNA: TGTGCCAGCAGTTACGCGGGCGGCCATGGCTACACCTTC

V gene: TRBV5-6
J gene: TRBJ2-5
D gene: -
clone size: few
CDR3 protein: CASSLGAVQETQYF
CDR3 DNA: TGTGCCAGCAGCTTGGGGGCAGTTCAAGAGACCCAGTACTTC

V gene: TRBV19
J gene: TRBJ2-2
D gene: TRBD1
clone size: -
CDR3 protein: CASRATGGSGELFF
CDR3 DNA: TGTGCCAGTCGAGCGACAGGGGGTTCCGGGGAGCTGTTTTTT

V gene: TRBV30
J gene: TRBJ2-3
D gene: -
clone size: -
CDR3 protein: CAWGGNTQYF
CDR3 DNA: TGTGCATGGGGCGGGAATACGCAGTATTTT

V gene: TRBV5-1
J gene: TRBJ2-7
D gene: TRBD1
clone size: -
CDR3 protein: CASSLAPGGLGYEQYF
CDR3 DNA: TGCGCCAGCAGCTTGGCTCCAGGGGGCTTGGGGTACGAGCAGTACTTC

V gene: TRBV5-4
J gene: TRBJ2-2
D gene: TRBD2
clone size: -
CDR3 protein: CASSLRLAELTGELFF
CDR3 DNA: TGTGCCAGCAGCTTGCGTCTAGCGGAACTCACCGGGGAGCTGTTTTTT

V gene: TRBV7-9
J gene: TRBJ1-2
D gene: -
clone size: -
CDR3 protein: CSSSVNRVGYTF
CDR3 DNA: TGTTCCAGCAGCGTTAACAGGGTTGGCTACACCTTC

V gene: TRBV7-9
J gene: TRBJ1-2
D gene: -
clone size: once
CDR3 protein: CSSSPSGSGYTF
CDR3 DNA: TGTTCCAGCAGCCCCTCGGGTAGTGGCTACACCTTC

V gene: TRBV6-4
J gene: TRBJ1-2
D gene: -
clone size: -
CDR3 protein: CASSDPPQLPINYGYTF
CDR3 DNA: TGTGCCAGCAGTGACCCGCCTCAACTTCCAATTAACTATGGCTACACCTTC

V gene: TRBV5-4
J gene: TRBJ2-1
D gene: TRBD2
clone size: -
CDR3 protein: CASSLASGNDNEQFF
CDR3 DNA: TGTGCCAGCAGCTTGGCCAGCGGGAATGACAATGAGCAGTTCTTC

V gene: TRBV2
J gene: TRBJ1-2
D gene: -
clone size: -
CDR3 protein: CASSEAQHNYGYTF
CDR3 DNA: TGTGCCAGCAGTGAAGCACAGCATAACTATGGCTACACCTTC

V gene: TRBV10-3
J gene: TRBJ2-7
D gene: -
clone size: -
CDR3 protein: CANGEYSYEQYF
CDR3 DNA: TGTGCCAACGGAGAATACTCCTACGAGCAGTACTTC

V gene: TRBV10-3
J gene: TRBJ1-1
D gene: -
clone size: -
CDR3 protein: CAIRPRTANTEAFF
CDR3 DNA: TGTGCCATCAGGCCTAGGACAGCGAACACTGAAGCTTTCTTT

V gene: TRBV19
J gene: TRBJ2-1
D gene: -
clone size: -
CDR3 protein: CASSILGRSEQFF
CDR3 DNA: TGTGCCAGTAGCATTCTTGGGCGTAGTGAGCAGTTCTTC

V gene: TRBV4-1
J gene: TRBJ2-5
D gene: TRBD2
clone size: few
CDR3 protein: CASSQRGRVMHVSETQYF
CDR3 DNA: TGCGCCAGCAGCCAACGCGGGAGAGTTATGCATGTTTCAGAGACCCAGTACTTC

V gene: TRBV5-1
J gene: TRBJ2-5
D gene: TRBD2
clone size: -
CDR3 protein: CASSSKTIGGSTSPQETQYF
CDR3 DNA: TGCGCCAGCAGCTCAAAAACTATCGGCGGGAGTACATCCCCCCAAGAGACCCAGTACTTC

V gene: TRBV29-1
J gene: TRBJ1-4
D gene: -
clone size: -
CDR3 protein: CSASGGTPPADNEKLFF
CDR3 DNA: TGCAGCGCCTCCGGCGGGACTCCCCCGGCGGATAATGAAAAACTGTTTTTT

V gene: TRBV11-2
J gene: TRBJ2-5
D gene: TRBD2
clone size: -
CDR3 protein: CASSLGLAGVQETQYF
CDR3 DNA: TGTGCCAGCAGCTTAGGACTAGCGGGGGTCCAAGAGACCCAGTACTTC

V gene: TRBV6-6
J gene: TRBJ2-1
D gene: -
clone size: -
CDR3 protein: CASSYGEPSYNEQFF
CDR3 DNA: TGTGCCAGCAGTTACGGAGAACCTTCCTACAATGAGCAGTTCTTC

V gene: TRBV2
J gene: TRBJ1-1
D gene: -
clone size: few
CDR3 protein: CASSPLSYNTEAFF
CDR3 DNA: TGTGCCAGCAGCCCCTTAAGCTACAACACTGAAGCTTTCTTT

V gene: TRBV19
J gene: TRBJ1-1
D gene: TRBD1
clone size: few
CDR3 protein: CASSPGQGATEAFF
CDR3 DNA: TGTGCCAGTAGTCCAGGACAGGGGGCCACTGAAGCTTTCTTT

V gene: TRBV5-1
J gene: TRBJ1-2
D gene: TRBD1
clone size: -
CDR3 protein: CASSLTGVGGYTF
CDR3 DNA: TGCGCCAGCAGCTTGACAGGGGTAGGTGGCTACACCTTC

V gene: TRBV5-6
J gene: TRBJ2-3
D gene: TRBD2
clone size: -
CDR3 protein: CASSLLREVADTQYF
CDR3 DNA: TGTGCCAGCAGCTTGTTGCGGGAGGTGGCAGATACGCAGTATTTT

V gene: TRBV5-4
J gene: TRBJ1-1
D gene: -
clone size: -
CDR3 protein: CASSARGFGTEAFF
CDR3 DNA: TGTGCCAGCAGCGCCAGGGGATTCGGCACTGAAGCTTTCTTT

V gene: TRBV6-1
J gene: TRBJ2-1
D gene: TRBD2
clone size: -
CDR3 protein: CASSGPGLYNEQFF
CDR3 DNA: TGTGCCAGCAGTGGCCCGGGACTATACAATGAGCAGTTCTTC

V gene: TRBV19
J gene: TRBJ2-5
D gene: TRBD1
clone size: -
CDR3 protein: CASRKGGGQGQETQYF
CDR3 DNA: TGTGCCAGTAGAAAGGGGGGGGGACAGGGCCAAGAGACCCAGTACTTC

V gene: TRBV7-6
J gene: TRBJ2-2
D gene: TRBD1
clone size: -
CDR3 protein: CASSWPGQGLDGELFF
CDR3 DNA: TGTGCCAGCAGCTGGCCGGGACAGGGGTTGGACGGGGAGCTGTTTTTT

V gene: TRBV7-6
J gene: TRBJ1-1
D gene: -
clone size: -
CDR3 protein: CASSPRGVDTEAFF
CDR3 DNA: TGTGCCAGCAGCCCCAGGGGAGTTGACACTGAAGCTTTCTTT

V gene: TRBV7-6
J gene: TRBJ2-3
D gene: -
clone size: once
CDR3 protein: CASSLTGEFTDTQYF
CDR3 DNA: TGTGCCAGCAGCTTAACGGGAGAGTTCACAGATACGCAGTATTTT

V gene: TRBV30
J gene: TRBJ2-1
D gene: TRBD1
clone size: -
CDR3 protein: CAWSPGDRENNEQFF
CDR3 DNA: TGTGCCTGGAGCCCCGGGGACAGGGAAAACAATGAGCAGTTCTTC

V gene: TRBV30
J gene: TRBJ1-6
D gene: -
clone size: once
CDR3 protein: CAWSVLGGWNNSPLHF
CDR3 DNA: TGTGCCTGGAGTGTACTGGGGGGGTGGAATAATTCACCCCTCCACTTT

V gene: TRBV6-1
J gene: TRBJ1-2
D gene: -
clone size: -
CDR3 protein: CASSEGLRGNYGYTF
CDR3 DNA: TGTGCCAGCAGTGAAGGACTCAGGGGTAACTATGGCTACACCTTC

V gene: TRBV5-5
J gene: TRBJ2-1
D gene: -
clone size: -
CDR3 protein: CASSLPSDRYNEQFF
CDR3 DNA: TGTGCCAGCAGCTTGCCCTCGGACAGATACAATGAGCAGTTCTTC

V gene: TRBV15
J gene: TRBJ1-2
D gene: -
clone size: -
CDR3 protein: CATSSGRAGYGYTF
CDR3 DNA: TGTGCCACCAGCAGTGGCAGGGCAGGCTATGGCTACACCTTC

V gene: TRBV2
J gene: TRBJ2-2
D gene: TRBD2
clone size: -
CDR3 protein: CASSYGGGRDGELFF
CDR3 DNA: TGTGCCAGCAGTTACGGGGGGGGCCGGGACGGGGAGCTGTTTTTT

V gene: TRBV19
J gene: TRBJ2-2
D gene: -
clone size: -
CDR3 protein: CASSSPWGTTGELFF
CDR3 DNA: TGTGCCAGTAGTAGCCCTTGGGGGACTACCGGGGAGCTGTTTTTT

V gene: TRBV7-9
J gene: TRBJ1-1
D gene: -
clone size: -
CDR3 protein: CSSSLGSAEAFF
CDR3 DNA: TGTTCCAGCAGCTTAGGAAGCGCTGAAGCTTTCTTT

V gene: TRBV12-5
J gene: TRBJ2-1
D gene: -
clone size: -
CDR3 protein: CASGPPTVPYNEQFF
CDR3 DNA: TGTGCTAGTGGGCCACCGACAGTGCCCTACAATGAGCAGTTCTTC

V gene: TRBV19
J gene: TRBJ2-2
D gene: -
clone size: -
CDR3 protein: CASHRTTLAGELFF
CDR3 DNA: TGTGCCAGTCACAGGACCACCTTGGCGGGGGAGCTGTTTTTT

V gene: TRBV27
J gene: TRBJ1-5
D gene: -
clone size: -
CDR3 protein: CASSFTGINQPQHF
CDR3 DNA: TGTGCCAGCAGTTTCACAGGTATCAATCAGCCCCAGCATTTT